This T cell receptor beta chain was captured in a study of memory CD8 T cells in hepatitis C reinfection. Sequencing was performed with immunoSEQ multiplex PCR; in TCRdb, only in-frame clones are kept and a portion is missing. The sample has over 50,000 clones; roughly 91% are singletons. The CDR3 extends over 15 amino acids. Germline values: CDR1 SEHNR, CDR2 FQNEAQ (reference sequence). J gave up 4 bases and V 6 bases, and 4 bases lay outside the gene matches. Time point denoted: pre-reinfection, 55 to 20 weeks before reinfection detection. Sorted cells were sequenced directly ex vivo without any in vitro expansion.

The chain couples TRBV7-9 to TRBJ2-2; TRBD1 aligns across 11 bases. Sequenced input: naive CD8+ T cells sorted from blood. The clonotype was recovered from a young man with hepatitis C virus infection. The CDR3 loop is CASRSGTGGTGELFF. CDR3 DNA: TGTGCCAGCAGATCCGGGACAGGGGGCACCGGGGAGCTGTTTTTT.